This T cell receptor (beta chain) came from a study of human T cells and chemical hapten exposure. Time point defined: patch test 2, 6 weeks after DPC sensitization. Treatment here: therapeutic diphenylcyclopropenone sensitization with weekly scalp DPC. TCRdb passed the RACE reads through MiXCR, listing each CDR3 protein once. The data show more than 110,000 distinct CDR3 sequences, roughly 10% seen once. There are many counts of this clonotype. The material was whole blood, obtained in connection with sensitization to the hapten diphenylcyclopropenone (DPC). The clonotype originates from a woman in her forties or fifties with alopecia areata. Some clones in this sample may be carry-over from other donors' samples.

The CDR3 coding sequence is TGCAGTGCTAGTGGGACTAGCGGGGGGGGTATTAATGAGCAGTTCTTC. This sequence encodes CSASGTSGGGINEQFF. The chain employs TRBV20-1 and TRBJ2-1; 16 nucleotides agree with TRBD2. The CDR3 runs 16 residues. J was trimmed by 7 bases and V by 3 bases; bases with no gene match: 6. Germline V lookup: CDR1 DFQATT, CDR2 SNEGSKA (reference sequence).